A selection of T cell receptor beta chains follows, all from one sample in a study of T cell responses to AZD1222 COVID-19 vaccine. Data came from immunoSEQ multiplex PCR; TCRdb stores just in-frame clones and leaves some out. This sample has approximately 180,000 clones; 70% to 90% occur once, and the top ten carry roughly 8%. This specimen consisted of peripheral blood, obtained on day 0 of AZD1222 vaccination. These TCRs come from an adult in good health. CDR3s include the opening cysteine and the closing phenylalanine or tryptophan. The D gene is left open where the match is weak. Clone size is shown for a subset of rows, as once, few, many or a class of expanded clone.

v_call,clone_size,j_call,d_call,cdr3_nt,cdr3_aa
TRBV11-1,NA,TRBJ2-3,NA,TGTGCCAGCAGCTTAGCATCCACAGGGACCACAGATACGCAGTATTTT,CASSLASTGTTDTQYF
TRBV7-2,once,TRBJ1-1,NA,TGTGCCAGCAGCTTAGCCCGGTCTGACCAAAGTGAAGCTTTCTTT,CASSLARSDQSEAFF
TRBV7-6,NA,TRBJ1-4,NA,TGTGCCAGCAGCTTAGGGAACAGGTTGGGGCATGAAAAACTGTTTTTT,CASSLGNRLGHEKLFF
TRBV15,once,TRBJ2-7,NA,TGTGCCACCAGCAGAGCAGGGTTTCCCTACGAGCAGTACTTC,CATSRAGFPYEQYF
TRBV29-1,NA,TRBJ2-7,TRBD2,TGCAGCGTTGGTAGGCAGGGCGGGACTAGGGAGCAGTACTTC,CSVGRQGGTREQYF
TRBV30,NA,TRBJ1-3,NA,TGTGCCTGGATGGACTCTGGAAACACCATATATTTT,CAWMDSGNTIYF
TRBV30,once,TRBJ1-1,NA,TGTGCCTGGACTCTACACCATGAAGCTTTCTTT,CAWTLHHEAFF
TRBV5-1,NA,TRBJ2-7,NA,TGCGCCAGCCACGGGGTCCCTGGGGGCTACGAGCAGTACTTC,CASHGVPGGYEQYF
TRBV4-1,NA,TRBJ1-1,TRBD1,TGCGCCAGCAGCTACCGGGACAGGGTCATTATGAACACTGAAGCTTTCTTT,CASSYRDRVIMNTEAFF
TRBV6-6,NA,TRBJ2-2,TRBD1,TGTGCCAGCAGGGCCCTGTGGACAGGAGTCACCGGGGAGCTGTTTTTT,CASRALWTGVTGELFF
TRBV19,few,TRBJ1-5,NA,TGTGCCAGTAGTCTCGGGACAAAACTAAATCAGCCCCAGCATTTT,CASSLGTKLNQPQHF
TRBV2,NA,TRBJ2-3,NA,TGTGCCAGCAGTGGACTATCTACTAGCACAGATACGCAGTATTTT,CASSGLSTSTDTQYF
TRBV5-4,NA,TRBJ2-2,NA,TGTGCCAGCAGCACTGGACAGATCACCGGGGAGCTGTTTTTT,CASSTGQITGELFF
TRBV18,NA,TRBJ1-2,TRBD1,TGTGCCAGCTCACCGGTAGGACAGGGGGCGGAAGGCTACACCTTC,CASSPVGQGAEGYTF
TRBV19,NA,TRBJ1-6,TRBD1,TGTGCCAGTAGTATCTTGGGGACAGGCCGGGGGCATTCACCCCTCCACTTT,CASSILGTGRGHSPLHF
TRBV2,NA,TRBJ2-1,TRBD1,TGTGCCAGCACTAGGGACAGGGCAAAGAACAATGAGCAGTTCTTC,CASTRDRAKNNEQFF
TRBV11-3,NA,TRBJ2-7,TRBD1,TGTGCCAGCAGCTTAGTTCAGGACAGGGCTTACGAGCAGTACTTC,CASSLVQDRAYEQYF
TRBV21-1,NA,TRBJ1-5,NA,TGTGCCAGCAGCCCCCCGGGGGAGCAGGGTCAGCCCCAGCATTTT,CASSPPGEQGQPQHF
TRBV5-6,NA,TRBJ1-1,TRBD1,TGTGCCAGCAGGCCCGGGACAGGGATAGGGTATACTGAAGCTTTCTTT,CASRPGTGIGYTEAFF
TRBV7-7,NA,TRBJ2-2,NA,TGTGCCAGCAGCCTGACAGTGAACACCGGGGAGCTGTTTTTT,CASSLTVNTGELFF
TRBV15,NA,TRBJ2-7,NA,TGTGCCACCAGCAGAGATCTCCCAACAGGGAGGAGTAGCGACGAGCAGTACTTC,CATSRDLPTGRSSDEQYF
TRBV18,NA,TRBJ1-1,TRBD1,TGTGCCAGCTCACCCCTGGGACAGGGGAACACTGAAGCTTTCTTT,CASSPLGQGNTEAFF
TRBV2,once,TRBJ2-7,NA,TGTGCCAGCAGTGAAACCTACGAGCAGTACTTC,CASSETYEQYF
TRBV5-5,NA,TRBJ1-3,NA,TGTGCCAGCAGCTTGGCCAGGGCTGGAAACACCATATATTTT,CASSLARAGNTIYF
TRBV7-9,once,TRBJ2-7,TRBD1,TGTGCCAGCAGCTCCGAAGACAGGGCTGGGCAGTACTTC,CASSSEDRAGQYF
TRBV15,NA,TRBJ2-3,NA,TGTGCCACCAGCAGAGGTGGGCCGGAAGATACGCAGTATTTT,CATSRGGPEDTQYF
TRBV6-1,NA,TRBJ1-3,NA,TGTGCCAGCAGTGAAGACCGAAACTCTGGAAACACCATATATTTT,CASSEDRNSGNTIYF
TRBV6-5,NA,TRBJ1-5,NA,TGTGCCAGCAGTTCGACATGGGGGAATCAGCCCCAGCATTTT,CASSSTWGNQPQHF
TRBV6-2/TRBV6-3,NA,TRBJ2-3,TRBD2,TGTGCCAGCAGTTACTCGTGGTCTAGCGGGGTTGATACGCAGTATTTT,CASSYSWSSGVDTQYF
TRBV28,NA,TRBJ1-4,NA,TGTGCCAGCAGACTAGGGTTTGTCACGGAAAAACTGTTTTTT,CASRLGFVTEKLFF
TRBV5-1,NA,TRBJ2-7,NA,TGCGCCAGCAGCTGGGACATTGACTACGAGCAGTACTTC,CASSWDIDYEQYF
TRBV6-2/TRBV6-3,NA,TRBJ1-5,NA,TGTGCCAGCAGTTACCTCGATAGCAATCAGCCCCAGCATTTT,CASSYLDSNQPQHF
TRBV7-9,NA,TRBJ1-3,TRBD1,TGTGCCAGCAGCCCACGACAGGGACACTCTGGAAACACCATATATTTT,CASSPRQGHSGNTIYF
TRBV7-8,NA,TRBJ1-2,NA,TGTGCCAGCAGGCCGGGCGAGGGGCTTCAATATGGCTACACCTTC,CASRPGEGLQYGYTF
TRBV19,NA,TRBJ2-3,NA,TGTGCCAGTAGTATCCTCGGAGATACGCAGTATTTT,CASSILGDTQYF
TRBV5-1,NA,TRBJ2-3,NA,TGCGCCAGCAGCTCGGAAGCGGTAACCACTACGCAGTATTTT,CASSSEAVTTTQYF
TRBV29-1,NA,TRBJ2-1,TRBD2,TGCAGCGTTATGACTAGCGGGGGCAGTGAGCAGTTCTTC,CSVMTSGGSEQFF
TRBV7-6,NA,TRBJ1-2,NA,TGTGCCAGCAGCTTAGCGCTAAGATGGGACCTCAGCGGGCCAACTAACTATGGCTACACCTTC,CASSLALRWDLSGPTNYGYTF
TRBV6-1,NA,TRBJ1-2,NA,TGTGCCAGCAGTGAAGCAGGGAGTTATGGCTACACCTTC,CASSEAGSYGYTF
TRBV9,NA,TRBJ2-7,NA,TGTGCCAGCAGCGTCCGTAGGAACGGGGCCTACGAGCAGTACTTC,CASSVRRNGAYEQYF
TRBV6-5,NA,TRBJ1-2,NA,TGTGCCAGCAGTTCCGCCCCGATGGGGGCTCTCTACACCTTC,CASSSAPMGALYTF
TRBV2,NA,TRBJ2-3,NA,TGTGCCAGCAGTAAGACTAGCACAGATACGCAGTATTTT,CASSKTSTDTQYF
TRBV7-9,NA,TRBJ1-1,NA,TGTGCCAGCAGGCCGGGTGGGGACACTGAAGCTTTCTTT,CASRPGGDTEAFF
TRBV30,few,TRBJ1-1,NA,TGTGCCTGGAGTCCCATCAGGGGAAAAGCGAACACTGAAGCTTTCTTT,CAWSPIRGKANTEAFF